This record concerns one T cell receptor (beta chain) sequence. Method: immunoSEQ multiplex PCR; TCRdb's copy keeps in-frame clones and lacks some. The sample has around 100,000 clones; 92% are singletons. Germline CDR1 reads SGDLS; CDR2 reads YYNGEE. Deletions cut 3 bases from V and 3 bases from J, with 9 bases between. The CDR3 has 13 residues. The sample belongs to a study of control samples from healthy donors and cancer patients. The receptor comes from a human donor in good health. The donor label of this sample is uncertain. The sample consisted of blood. The chain uses TRBV9 and TRBJ1-2; no clear D. The CDR3 nucleotides are TGTGCCAGCAGCGAAGGGCTCGACTATGGCTACACCTTC. Protein: CASSEGLDYGYTF.